Sequencing of this TCR beta chain was carried out in a study of spatial heterogeneity in lung cancer. As to this clonotype: What it binds is not known.

V dropped 4 bases and J dropped 9 bases, with 10 bases sitting between them. This CDR3 contains 12 residues. Germline lookup yields CDR1 SGHAT and CDR2 FQNNGV. TCRdb itself ran the 5' RACE reads through MiXCR, one entry per CDR3 protein. This repertoire shows about 9,800 distinct CDR3 sequences, under 70% found once; its top ten account for roughly 28%. Time point meaning: sample taken at primary tumor resection. The study, taken as a whole, reports: Tumor mutation counts were tracked by expanded intratumoral alpha and beta TCR counts.

The sequencing used lung tumor tissue, collected at surgery. The chain combines TRBV11-2 with TRBJ1-5, with a tentative D call TRBD1 (6 bases). This clonotype was sampled from a female donor with early-stage non-small cell lung cancer. In nucleotides, the CDR3 is TGTGCCAGCAGCTCCACAGGGCGGCCCCAGCATTTT. Protein sequence: CASSSTGRPQHF.